The 13 T cell receptor beta chains reported below all come from one sample, sequenced in a study of cytotoxic CD8 clonotypes in ibrutinib-treated CLL. Measured with immunoSEQ multiplex PCR; TCRdb has only the in-frame clones, and not every one. The sample lists around 21,000 clones; about 68% were seen once. The material was PBMCs, obtained before ibrutinib treatment. The receptors here all came from a human donor with chronic lymphocytic leukemia.

The V gene is TRBV7-9, the J gene TRBJ1-3; weak D call: TRBD1 (6 bases). Trimming cost V 5 bases and J 0 bases, with 11 bases left between them. CDR3 length: 15 residues. The germline V gene has CDR1 SEHNR and CDR2 FQNEAQ (reference sequence). This CDR3 is CASSKDSSSGNTIYF. The DNA for the CDR3 is TGTGCCAGCAGCAAGGACAGCAGCTCTGGAAACACCATATATTTT.

The V gene is TRBV4-1, the J gene TRBJ2-3, with TRBD2 identical over 13 bases. There are 16 residues in the CDR3. Germline V CDR1 and CDR2: MGHRA, YSYEKL. The V gene end was trimmed by 4 bases and the J gene end by 5 bases; junction bases not matched to a gene: 6. CDR3 region: CASSLGLAGVLDTQYF. The CDR3, as DNA: TGCGCCAGCAGCCTTGGACTAGCGGGAGTCTTAGATACGCAGTATTTT.

The chain couples TRBV5-1 to TRBJ2-1; 7 bases fit TRBD2. The CDR3 extends over 17 amino acids. V was pared by 4 bases and J by 2 bases, with 12 bases of the junction left unmatched. Germline CDR1 and CDR2: SGHRS and YFSETQ. The CDR3 DNA is TGCGCCAGCAGCCTCCTAGCGGTAGGCCTGGCCTACAATGAGCAGTTCTTC. The encoded protein is CASSLLAVGLAYNEQFF.

The chain carries TRBV7-2 and TRBJ2-5, with D unclear. Trimming took 5 bases from V and 3 from J, leaving 13 bases between them. Germline lookup yields CDR1 SGHTA and CDR2 FQGNSA. The CDR3 runs 14 residues. The CDR3 here is CASSPSRIEETQYF. Written as DNA, the CDR3 is TGTGCCAGCAGCCCCTCGAGGATCGAAGAGACCCAGTACTTC.

This clone was found a few times. The rearrangement uses TRBV4-1 and TRBJ1-2; perhaps TRBD1 as D (5 bases). This CDR3 is built from 13 residues. Germline lookup yields CDR1 MGHRA and CDR2 YSYEKL. The ends were cut back, 4 bases at V and 4 bases at J, with 10 bases in the middle. CDR3 sequence reads: CASSLPGAYGYTF. CDR3 nucleotide sequence: TGCGCCAGCAGCCTCCCCGGGGCCTATGGCTACACCTTC.

V gene TRBV18 combines with J gene TRBJ2-1; 9 positions match TRBD2. Germline V lookup: CDR1 KGHSH, CDR2 LQKENI. The CDR3 contains 19 residues. V gave up 0 bases and J gave up 5 bases; unmatched junction bases: 14. This CDR3 is CASSPPRIAGVGGDNEQFF. DNA of the CDR3: TGTGCCAGCTCACCACCTAGAATAGCGGGAGTCGGGGGAGACAATGAGCAGTTCTTC.

The CDR3 here is CASSPSRTGRIQYF. The CDR3 DNA is TGTGCCAGCAGTCCCTCCCGGACAGGCCGCATTCAGTACTTC. The rearrangement links TRBV28 to TRBJ2-4, with 7 nucleotides matching TRBD1. The CDR3 is made up of 14 amino acids. CDR1 is MDHEN and CDR2 is SYDVKM in the germline V gene. Trimming at V came to 5 bases and at J to 9 bases, leaving 10 bases not matched to a gene.

V usage is TRBV7-9 and J usage is TRBJ2-1; 14 nucleotides agree with TRBD2. This CDR3 region has 18 residues. The V segment lost 3 bases and the J segment 9 bases; nucleotides outside the gene matches: 13. Germline assignment: CDR1 SEHNR and CDR2 FQNEAQ (reference sequence). CDR3 region: CASSFSPGLAGGTSEQFF. CDR3 bases: TGTGCCAGCAGCTTCTCCCCCGGACTAGCGGGAGGTACTAGTGAGCAGTTCTTC.

The chain carries TRBV28 and TRBJ1-1; D not certain. With 1 base removed from V and 1 base from J, the gap between germline ends came to 7 bases. The germline V gene has CDR1 MDHEN and CDR2 SYDVKM. The CDR3 length is 14 residues. The CDR3 is CASSLSGENTEAFF. The CDR3 DNA is TGTGCCAGCAGTTTATCGGGTGAGAACACTGAAGCTTTCTTT.

CDR3 nucleotides: TGTGCCTGGAGTGAGGACAGGCCCAATCAGCCCCAGCATTTT. Translating it yields CAWSEDRPNQPQHF. The chain carries TRBV30 and TRBJ1-5, with TRBD1 matching over 7 bases. The J segment lost 3 bases and the V segment lost 1 base, leaving 3 bases of the junction unmatched. Germline assignment: CDR1 GTSNPN and CDR2 SVGIG (reference sequence). The CDR3 contains 14 residues.

The chain has TRBV28 and TRBJ2-3; 10 bases are a match to TRBD1. Germline assignment: CDR1 MDHEN and CDR2 SYDVKM. The CDR3 totals 16 residues. V shed 6 bases, J shed 4 bases, and the junction held 10 bases outside the gene matches. The CDR3 DNA reads as TGTGCCAGCAGCCCCCCGGTGACAGGGGGCTCAGATACGCAGTATTTT. This translates into CASSPPVTGGSDTQYF. The full variable domain, rest sourced from reference TRBV28 and TRBJ2-3, is DVKVTQSSRYLVKRTGEKVFLECVQDMDHENMFWYRQDPGLGLRLIYFSYDVKMKEKGDIPEGYSVSREKKERFSLILESASTNQTSMYLCASSPPVTGGSDTQYFGPGTRLTVL.

The DNA of the CDR3 is TGTGCCAGCAGCAACCGGACAGGCTCGAACACTGAAGCTTTCTTT. Protein product: CASSNRTGSNTEAFF. The chain links TRBV7-6 to TRBJ1-1, with 7 bases matching TRBD1. There are 15 residues in the CDR3. With V trimmed by 5 bases and J by 1 base, 7 bases remained unmatched. Germline CDR1 and CDR2: SGHVS and FNYEAQ.

This clone was picked up a small number of times. The chain is built from TRBV6-5 and TRBJ2-7, with TRBD2 identical over 11 bases. J was trimmed by 2 bases and V by 6 bases; bases with no gene match: 6. The CDR3 totals 15 residues. Germline V gives CDR1 MNHEY, CDR2 SVGAGI. The CDR3 region has the DNA TGTGCCAGCAGGACCGGGACTAGCGGAACCTACGAGCAGTACTTC. Amino acid sequence: CASRTGTSGTYEQYF.